These 24 T cell receptor beta chains share one sample of origin, sequenced in a study of cytotoxic CD8 clonotypes in ibrutinib-treated CLL. Assay used: immunoSEQ multiplex PCR; TCRdb lists only in-frame clones, some missing. The table has more than 200,000 clones, under 80% seen once. Material: PBMCs, obtained after 24 months of ibrutinib treatment. These receptors were obtained from a human donor with chronic lymphocytic leukemia.

The V call is TRBV7-9, the J call TRBJ2-2, with D perhaps TRBD1 (5 bases). The CDR3 totals 14 residues. Per germline, CDR1 SEHNR and CDR2 FQNEAQ (reference sequence). Trimming removed 0 bases at V and 5 bases at J, with 7 bases between. CDR3 sequence (DNA): TGTGCCAGCAGCTTAGCCAGGGCTACCGGGGAGCTGTTTTTT. Its translation is CASSLARATGELFF.

CDR3 protein: CASSPSDINNEQFF. CDR3 nucleotides: TGTGCCAGCAGTCCTAGCGATATAAACAATGAGCAGTTCTTC. The chain has TRBV6-5 and TRBJ2-1; possible D gene TRBD2, 6 bases. CDR1 MNHEY and CDR2 SVGAGI come from the germline V gene. The CDR3 loop spans 14 amino acids. Between the trimmed V and J ends, which lost 5 bases and 5 bases, there was a span of 13 bases.

The chain couples TRBV19 to TRBJ2-1, with 10 bases lining up with TRBD2. The germline CDR1 and CDR2 sequences are LNHDA and SQIVND (reference sequence). The J segment lost 9 bases and the V segment lost 6 bases, leaving 11 bases of the junction unmatched. This CDR3 is 15 amino acids long. As DNA, the CDR3 is TGTGCCAGTAGCAATCCGGGTAGCGGGAGGAGTGAGCAGTTCTTC. Translation: CASSNPGSGRSEQFF. The entire variable domain, with the rest obtained from reference TRBV19 and TRBJ2-1, is as follows: DGGITQSPKYLFRKEGQNVTLSCEQNLNHDAMYWYRQDPGQGLRLIYYSQIVNDFQKGDIAEGYSVSREKKESFPLTVTSAQKNPTAFYLCASSNPGSGRSEQFFGPGTRLTVL.

This clone was recorded only once. The rearrangement uses TRBV7-9 and TRBJ2-5; 13 bases fit TRBD2. From germline, CDR1 is SEHNR and CDR2 FQNEAQ (reference sequence). The J segment lost 5 bases and the V segment lost 5 bases, leaving 8 bases of the junction unmatched. The CDR3 is 16 residues long. The CDR3 reads CASSVTSGRARETQYF. The CDR3 nucleotides read TGTGCCAGCAGCGTCACTAGCGGGAGGGCCAGGGAGACCCAGTACTTC.

The chain employs TRBV7-9 and TRBJ2-7; maybe TRBD1 (6 bases). The germline CDR1 and CDR2 sequences are SEHNR and FQNEAQ (reference sequence). V shed 5 bases and J shed 0 bases, with 14 bases lying between them. The CDR3 spans 15 residues. CDR3 nucleotides: TGTGCCAGCAGCCTCCAGACAGGTAGCTCCTACGAGCAGTACTTC. This sequence encodes CASSLQTGSSYEQYF.

CDR3 sequence: CASSLEVGATDTQYF. DNA for the CDR3: TGTGCCAGCAGTTTGGAGGTAGGGGCCACAGATACGCAGTATTTT. The V call is TRBV27, the J call TRBJ2-3, with D perhaps given as TRBD1 or TRBD2 (5 bases each). CDR1 is MNHEY, CDR2 SMNVEV, per germline (reference sequence). Trimming stripped 3 bases from V and 2 bases from J, with 12 bases between. The CDR3 has 15 amino acids.

The chain has TRBV28 and TRBJ2-3; weak D call: TRBD1 (5 bases). The CDR3 totals 13 residues. The germline V gene encodes CDR1 MDHEN and CDR2 SYDVKM. The CDR3: CAWGLPATDTQYF. DNA of the CDR3: TGTGCTTGGGGCCTACCGGCCACAGATACGCAGTATTTT.

V usage is TRBV9 and J usage is TRBJ2-5; TRBD1 might be the D (5 bases). The CDR3 contains 14 residues. The V end lost 3 bases, the J end lost 2 bases, and 11 bases lay between the germline ends. The germline V gene has CDR1 SGDLS and CDR2 YYNGEE. This chain's CDR3 is CASSATGWQETQYF. The CDR3, as DNA: TGTGCCAGCAGCGCAACAGGTTGGCAAGAGACCCAGTACTTC.

V and J are TRBV19 and TRBJ2-7, with TRBD2 matching 10 bases. J lost 4 bases, V lost 3 bases, and 6 bases had no gene match. This CDR3 has 15 residues. CDR1 and CDR2 from the germline V gene are LNHDA and SQIVND (reference sequence). The CDR3 DNA sequence: TGTGCCAGTAGTATGGGGACTAGCGAGACTTACGAGCAGTACTTC. Translating it yields CASSMGTSETYEQYF.

The rearrangement joins TRBV29-1 to TRBJ1-2; 7 nucleotides line up with TRBD1. Trimming took 3 bases from V and 4 from J; bases not matched to a gene: 2. There are 12 residues in the CDR3. Germline values: CDR1 SQVTM, CDR2 ANQGSEA. The CDR3 DNA reads as TGCAGCGTTGATGCAGGGGGCTATGGCTACACCTTC. Translated: CSVDAGGYGYTF.

The rearrangement joins TRBV9 to TRBJ2-3; D is unresolved. Trimming removed 2 bases at V and 5 bases at J, with 15 bases between. CDR3 length equals 15 residues. Germline lookup yields CDR1 SGDLS and CDR2 YYNGEE. CDR3 nucleotide sequence: TGTGCCAGCAGCGTCTTGTCTTGGGATGGAGATACGCAGTATTTT. This translates into CASSVLSWDGDTQYF.

The gene calls are TRBV18 and TRBJ2-7, with TRBD2 identical over 11 bases. The V gene's germline CDR1 is KGHSH and CDR2 LQKENI. CDR3 length: 15 amino acids. V was clipped by 2 bases and J by 3 bases; unmatched bases: 3. The CDR3 loop is CASSPGTSGFYEQYF. CDR3 nucleotide sequence: TGTGCCAGCTCACCAGGGACTAGCGGCTTCTACGAGCAGTACTTC.

The CDR3 reads CASSLVKKGQPQHF. In DNA, the CDR3 is TGTGCCAGCAGTTTAGTGAAGAAAGGGCAGCCCCAGCATTTT. This chain connects TRBV28 to TRBJ1-5; no firm D call. Per the germline V gene, CDR1 is MDHEN and CDR2 is SYDVKM. This CDR3 has 14 residues. V lost 2 bases, J lost 7 bases, and 12 bases lay in between.

This clone was counted a few times. The chain joins TRBV18 to TRBJ2-5; the D gene is possibly TRBD2 (5 bases). V was trimmed by 3 bases and J by 2 bases, leaving 13 bases between them. This CDR3 is 15 amino acids long. Germline V gene sequence: CDR1 KGHSH, CDR2 LQKENI. The CDR3 nucleotides are TGTGCCAGCTCACCGGAGGCAAGGATACAAGAGACCCAGTACTTC. Translation gives CASSPEARIQETQYF.

CDR3 residues: CALLQAGANEQFF. DNA for the CDR3: TGTGCCCTACTACAAGCGGGAGCTAATGAGCAGTTCTTC. J is TRBJ2-1 and V is TRBV30; the match to TRBD2 covers 8 bases. The CDR3 runs to 13 residues. Trimming at V came to 8 bases and at J to 7 bases, leaving 10 bases not matched to a gene. From germline, CDR1 is GTSNPN and CDR2 SVGIG (reference sequence).

About this clone itself: Compared with germline, one end of the junction differs, possibly owing to a read error. The rearrangement joins TRBV10-2 to TRBJ1-1; 11 bases match TRBD1. This CDR3 has 17 amino acids. From germline, CDR1 is WSHSY and CDR2 SAAADI. CDR3 amino acids: CASSQSDRGQRFTEAFF. The CDR3 DNA reads TGCGCCAGCAGTCAGTCGGACAGGGGGCAACGATTTACTGAAGCTTTCTTT.

This clone appeared a single time. The chain joins TRBV28 to TRBJ2-5; 7 bases align to TRBD1. This CDR3 region has 16 residues. Germline CDR1 reads MDHEN; CDR2 reads SYDVKM. The ends lost 6 bases at V and 5 bases at J; junction bases unmatched: 15. The CDR3 reads CASRDDTGYRGETQYF. The CDR3 DNA reads as TGTGCCAGCAGGGACGATACGGGCTACAGGGGTGAGACCCAGTACTTC.

This clone was found many times. The chain carries TRBV27 and TRBJ2-7, with TRBD1 identical over 7 bases. Germline trimming cut 5 bases from V and 2 bases from J; bases unmatched to any gene: 24. In germline, CDR1 is MNHEY, CDR2 SMNVEV (reference sequence). This CDR3 is 20 amino acids long. CDR3 sequence: CASSLTKKDRAGGKAYEQYF. CDR3 nucleotide sequence: TGTGCCAGCAGTCTGACAAAGAAAGACAGGGCGGGTGGTAAGGCCTACGAGCAGTACTTC.

The rearrangement links TRBV7-9 to TRBJ1-5; 8 bases are shared with TRBD1. Germline V gene lookup returns CDR1 SEHNR and CDR2 FQNEAQ (reference sequence). J gave up 7 bases and V 5 bases, and 13 bases lay outside the gene matches. This CDR3 contains 16 residues. CDR3 coding DNA: TGTGCCAGCAGCCAATCGACAGGGGCCTCATTGCAGCCCCAGCATTTT. This codes for CASSQSTGASLQPQHF.

This clone showed up just once. This rearrangement joins TRBV29-1 to TRBJ2-1; tentative D call: TRBD2 (5 bases). V gave up 6 bases and J gave up 5 bases, with 14 bases separating them. CDR1 SQVTM and CDR2 ANQGSEA come from the germline V gene. The CDR3 runs to 13 residues. CDR3 bases: TGCAGCGTCGAGACCGGGATCGACAATGAGCAGTTCTTC. This codes for CSVETGIDNEQFF.

The CDR3 DNA reads TGTGCCAGCAGTGGGGGGCCGCTAAACTATGGCTACACCTTC. Translated, it gives CASSGGPLNYGYTF. The V gene is TRBV2, the J gene TRBJ1-2, with D possibly being TRBD1 (6 bases). V was pared by 4 bases and J by 2 bases, with 11 bases between. The CDR3 totals 14 residues. Germline loops: CDR1 SNHLY, CDR2 FYNNEI.

V gene TRBV14 combines with J gene TRBJ2-2; no firm D call. V was pared by 2 bases and J by 3 bases, with 7 bases between. Looked up from germline, CDR1 is SGHDN and CDR2 is FVKESK. The CDR3 extends over 14 amino acids. This chain's CDR3 is CASSQRKDTGELFF. CDR3 in DNA: TGTGCCAGCAGCCAAAGGAAGGACACCGGGGAGCTGTTTTTT.

The table lists this clone with a count of one. V is TRBV29-1 and J is TRBJ2-7; TRBD2 might be the D (5 bases). The V end lost 7 bases, the J end lost 1 base, and 14 bases lay between the germline ends. The CDR3 is made up of 13 amino acids. The V gene's germline CDR1 is SQVTM and CDR2 ANQGSEA. The CDR3 region is CSAVPRGSYEQYF. Here the CDR3 DNA reads TGCAGCGCCGTTCCTAGAGGGTCCTACGAGCAGTACTTC.

This clone was observed a few times. The chain recombines TRBV2 with TRBJ2-1; 9 positions match TRBD2. CDR1 and CDR2 (germline): SNHLY, FYNNEI. Trimming at V came to 1 base and at J to 8 bases, leaving 6 bases not matched to a gene. The CDR3 has 15 amino acids. CDR3: CASSEEVAGVYEQFF. The CDR3, as DNA: TGTGCCAGCAGTGAAGAGGTAGCGGGAGTCTATGAGCAGTTCTTC.